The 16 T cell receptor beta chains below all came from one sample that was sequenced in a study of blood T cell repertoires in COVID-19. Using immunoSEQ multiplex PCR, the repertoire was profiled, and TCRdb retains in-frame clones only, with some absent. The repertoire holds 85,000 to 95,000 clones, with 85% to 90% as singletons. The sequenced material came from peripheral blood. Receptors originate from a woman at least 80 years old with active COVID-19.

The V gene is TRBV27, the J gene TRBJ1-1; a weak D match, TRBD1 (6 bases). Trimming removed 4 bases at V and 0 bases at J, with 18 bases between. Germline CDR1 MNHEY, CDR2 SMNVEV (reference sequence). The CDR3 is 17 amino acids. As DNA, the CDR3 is TGTGCCAGCAGTTCTCGACAGGCTTTTTTTGTGAACACTGAAGCTTTCTTT. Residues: CASSSRQAFFVNTEAFF.

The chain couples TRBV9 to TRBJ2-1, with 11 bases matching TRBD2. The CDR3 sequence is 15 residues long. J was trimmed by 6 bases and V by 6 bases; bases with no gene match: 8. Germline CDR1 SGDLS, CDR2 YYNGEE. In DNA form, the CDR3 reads TGTGCCAGCACCCGAACTAGCGGGAGCTCCAATGAGCAGTTCTTC. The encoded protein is CASTRTSGSSNEQFF.

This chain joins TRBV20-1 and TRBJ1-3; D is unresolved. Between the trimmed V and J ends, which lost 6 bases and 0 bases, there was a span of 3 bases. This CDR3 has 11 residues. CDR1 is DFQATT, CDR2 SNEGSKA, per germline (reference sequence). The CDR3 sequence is CSASSGNTIYF. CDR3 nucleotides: TGCAGTGCGAGCTCTGGAAACACCATATATTTT.

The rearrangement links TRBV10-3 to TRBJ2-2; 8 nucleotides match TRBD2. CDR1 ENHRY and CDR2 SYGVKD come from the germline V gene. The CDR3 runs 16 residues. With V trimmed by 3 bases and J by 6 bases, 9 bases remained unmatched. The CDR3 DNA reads TGTGCCATCAGTGATAGGTCCGGGAGGGCGGCCGGGGAGCTGTTTTTT. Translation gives CAISDRSGRAAGELFF.

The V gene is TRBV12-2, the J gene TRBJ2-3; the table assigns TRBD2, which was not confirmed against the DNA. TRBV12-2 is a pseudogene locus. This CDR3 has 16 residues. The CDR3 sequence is CASRLVSGGSTDTQYF. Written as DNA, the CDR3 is TGTGCAAGTCGCTTAGTTAGTGGGGGGTCCACAGATACGCAGTATTTT.

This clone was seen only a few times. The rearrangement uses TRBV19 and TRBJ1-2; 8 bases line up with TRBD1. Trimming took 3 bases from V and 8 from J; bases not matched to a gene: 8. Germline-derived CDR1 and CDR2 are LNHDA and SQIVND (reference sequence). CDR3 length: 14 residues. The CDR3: CASSITRDRRGYTF. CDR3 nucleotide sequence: TGTGCCAGTAGTATCACCCGGGACAGGCGCGGCTACACCTTC.

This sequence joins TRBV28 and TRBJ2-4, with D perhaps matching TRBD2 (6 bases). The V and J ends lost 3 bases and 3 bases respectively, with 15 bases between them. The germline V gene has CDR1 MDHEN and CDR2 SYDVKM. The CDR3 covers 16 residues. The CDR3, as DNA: TGTGCCAGCAGTTTTGGCGGGGACGGGGACAAAAACATTCAGTACTTC. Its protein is CASSFGGDGDKNIQYF.

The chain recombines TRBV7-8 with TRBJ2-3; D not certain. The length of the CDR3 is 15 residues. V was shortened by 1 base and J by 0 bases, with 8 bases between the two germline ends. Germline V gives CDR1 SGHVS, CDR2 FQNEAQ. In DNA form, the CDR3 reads TGTGCCAGCAGCTTAGGGCACGCTAGCACAGATACGCAGTATTTT. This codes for CASSLGHASTDTQYF.

The CDR3 region is CASSSGGDQPQHF. CDR3 sequence (DNA): TGTGCCAGCAGCAGCGGGGGGGATCAGCCCCAGCATTTT. The chain is built from TRBV5-6 and TRBJ1-5; tentative D call: TRBD1 (5 bases). Trimming left V 4 bases short and J 5 bases short, with 10 bases between. Germline V lookup: CDR1 SGHDT, CDR2 YYEEEE. The CDR3 totals 13 residues.

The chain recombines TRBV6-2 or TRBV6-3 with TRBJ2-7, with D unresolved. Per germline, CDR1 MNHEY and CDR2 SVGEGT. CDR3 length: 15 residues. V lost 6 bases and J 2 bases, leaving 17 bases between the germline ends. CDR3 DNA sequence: TGTGCCAGCAGCCCACCCGGCGGAGTCACCTACGAGCAGTACTTC. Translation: CASSPPGGVTYEQYF.

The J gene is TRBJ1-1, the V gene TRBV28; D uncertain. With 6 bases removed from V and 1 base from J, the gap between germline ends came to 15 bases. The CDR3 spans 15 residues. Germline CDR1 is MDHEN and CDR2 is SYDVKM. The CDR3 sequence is CASSSALGRNTEAFF. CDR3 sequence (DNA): TGTGCCAGCAGCTCAGCATTGGGGAGGAACACTGAAGCTTTCTTT.

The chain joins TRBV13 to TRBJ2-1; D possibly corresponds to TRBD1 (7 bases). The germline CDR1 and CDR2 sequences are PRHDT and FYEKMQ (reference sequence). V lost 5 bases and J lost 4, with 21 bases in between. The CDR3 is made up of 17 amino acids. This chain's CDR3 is CASSTRGDPGPYNEQFF. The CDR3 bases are TGTGCCAGCAGCACCAGGGGGGACCCTGGGCCTTACAATGAGCAGTTCTTC.

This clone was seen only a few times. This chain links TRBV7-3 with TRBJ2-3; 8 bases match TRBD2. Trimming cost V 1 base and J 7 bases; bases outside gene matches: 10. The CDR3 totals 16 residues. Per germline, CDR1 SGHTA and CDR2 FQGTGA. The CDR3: CASSLSSGVAQNTQYF. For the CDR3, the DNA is TGTGCCAGCAGCTTAAGTAGCGGGGTAGCACAAAATACGCAGTATTTT.

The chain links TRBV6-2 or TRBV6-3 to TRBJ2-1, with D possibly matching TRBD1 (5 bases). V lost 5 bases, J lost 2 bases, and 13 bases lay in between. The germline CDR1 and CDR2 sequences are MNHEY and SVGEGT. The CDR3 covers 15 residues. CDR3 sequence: CASSRSRVPYNEQFF. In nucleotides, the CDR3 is TGTGCCAGCAGTCGAAGCAGGGTTCCCTACAATGAGCAGTTCTTC.

Written as DNA, the CDR3 is TGTGCCAGCAGCGAACGCGGGGTAGGACTGTTTTTT. This translates into CASSERGVGLFF. The chain couples TRBV5-6 to TRBJ1-4; no clear D. V dropped 4 bases and J dropped 13 bases, with 14 bases sitting between them. The CDR3 covers 12 residues. Germline CDR1 and CDR2: SGHDT and YYEEEE.

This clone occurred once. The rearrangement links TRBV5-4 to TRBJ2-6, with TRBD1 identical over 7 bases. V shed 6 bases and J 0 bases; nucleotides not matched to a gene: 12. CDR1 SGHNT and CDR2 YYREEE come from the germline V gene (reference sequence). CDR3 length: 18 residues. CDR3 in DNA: TGTGCCAGCACCTCCCAGGGACAGCCATCCTCTGGGGCCAACGTCCTGACTTTC. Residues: CASTSQGQPSSGANVLTF.